This T cell receptor beta chain was sequenced in a study of T cell changes during pregnancy in multiple sclerosis. Produced via immunoSEQ multiplex PCR; TCRdb's table is partial and in-frame only. The sample has around 57,000 clones; about nine tenths are singletons. The V segment lost 5 bases and the J segment 1 base; nucleotides outside the gene matches: 4. CDR3 size: 15 residues. Germline V gene sequence: CDR1 MDHEN, CDR2 SYDVKM. J is TRBJ1-2 and V is TRBV28; TRBD1 aligns across 10 bases. The sequence came from a female donor in good health, enrolled as a control in a pregnancy study. The material was peripheral blood, obtained in the third trimester of pregnancy. For the CDR3, the DNA is TGTGCCAGCAGTCCGGGACAGGGGTTTAACTATGGCTACACCTTC. Protein sequence: CASSPGQGFNYGYTF.